This T cell receptor beta chain comes out of a study of CD8 T cells in Susac syndrome (dated by TCRdb to the late 2010s). In the study overall: Repertoire sequencing was used to test whether CD8+ T cell activation and differentiation in Susac syndrome was antigen driven. The clonality of the CD8+ T cell repertoire was compared across over 10 healthy donors, some 14 Susac syndrome patients and about 15 multiple sclerosis patients. Study-wide findings and limitations: The number of individuals in the TCR sequencing and HLA analysis was acknowledged as relatively small.

Peripheral blood CD8+ and CD4+ T cells from healthy donors, Susac syndrome patients and multiple sclerosis patients were profiled by high-throughput TCR beta sequencing. The multiple sclerosis controls were treatment-naive patients who had stable or active relapsing-remitting disease and met the revised McDonald criteria. CD8+ TEMRA cells were enriched by FACS, while bulk CD8+ and CD4+ T cells were purified by magnetic negative isolation. Blood was drawn into EDTA tubes, processed within 24 hours, and PBMCs were isolated by density gradient centrifugation. PBMCs destined for TCR sequencing were cryopreserved in liquid nitrogen and later thawed in a 37 °C water bath. The sorted or isolated CD4+, CD8+ and CD8+ TEMRA cells had a purity of 90% or higher. The V and J ends are trimmed by 2 bases and 7 bases, leaving 17 bases between them. The CDR3 goes from the cysteine to the phenylalanine over 15 residues. Only the CDR3 part of the read is kept: 45 bases, read in frame from the first base. The germline V gene supplies CDR1 SGDLS and CDR2 YYNGEE.

RNA was extracted using the RNeasy kit, and roughly 0.5 to 1 ug of the RNA was reverse transcribed with random hexamers. TCR beta CDR3 regions were amplified with the immunoSEQ multiplex PCR assay covering 54 Vbeta and 13 Jbeta segments. PCR amplification bias was corrected by using a synthetic template baseline for primer optimization and computational correction. The published analysis was carried out like this. Reads were assigned to V, D and J genes according to IMGT and analyzed in immunoSEQ Analyzer, with only productive sequences retained. Clonality was computed as one minus Shannon entropy normalized by log2 of the number of productive unique sequences. For each patient and control, public and private clones were evaluated among the 100 most prevalent clones. Clones were defined as Susac-specific when absent from the healthy and MS cohorts, from approximately 1,100 published viral clones and from other ImmuneACCESS disease sequences. TCRdb applied fastp at Q25 and MiXCR to the public reads, then kept only in-frame beta chains. Rows merge per CDR3 protein into single entries with the most common DNA and genes. TCRdb assigned the V and J calls; the authors' analysis was not used. This sample lists 250,000 to 300,000 distinct CDR3 sequences; 85% were detected once. The ten largest clones represent roughly 0.22% of the sample.

Regarding this clonotype: This receptor's antigen is unknown. Base qualities are not at hand, and no much larger clone is one base apart.

This sequence uses TRBV9 and TRBJ2-3; the D gene is perhaps TRBD1 or TRBD2, each of them matching over 5 bases. The sequence was collected from a human donor with multiple sclerosis. The sequenced sample was CD8+ T cells from PBMCs. CDR3 region: CASSVGPPESHTQYF. The nucleotide sequence is given as TGTGCCAGCAGCGTGGGACCTCCAGAATCCCATACGCAGTATTTT.